This T cell receptor beta chain is from a study of shared clonotypes between healthy human individuals. Study as a whole: Donors were two women and a few men aged 18 to 49.

As concerns this clone: Its antigen is not known.

Study-wide findings and caveats: Among donors, sharing of clonotypes was expected to be affected by sequencing depth.

Sequenced by immunoSEQ multiplex PCR; TCRdb stores in-frame clones only, minus some. The table shows about 480,000 clones, with 75% to 85% occurring only once. V was clipped by 2 bases and J by 4 bases; unmatched bases: 6. Per the germline V gene, CDR1 is SGHTA and CDR2 is FQGTGA. CDR3 size: 16 residues. The rearrangement joins TRBV7-3 to TRBJ2-2; 8 nucleotides align to TRBD1. What was sequenced was PBMCs. The TCR was taken from a woman aged 40 to 50 in good health. Some clones in this sample may be carry-over from other donors' samples. The CDR3 loop reads CASSLQGARSTGELFF. The CDR3 region has the DNA TGTGCCAGCAGCTTACAGGGGGCTAGGAGCACCGGGGAGCTGTTTTTT.